This is a list of T cell receptor beta chains from one sample in a study of T cell changes during pregnancy in multiple sclerosis. Profiled with immunoSEQ multiplex PCR; TCRdb holds only in-frame clones, not every one. The data contain about 40,000 clones, around 91% of them seen just once; the ten biggest clones take up approximately 0.81%. The specimen comprised CD4+ T cells from peripheral blood mononuclear cells, sampled before pregnancy. The source of these receptors is a female donor with multiple sclerosis, enrolled in a pregnancy study. The CDR3 runs from the conserved cysteine through the conserved F or W. D genes are given only for firm matches. Clone size is given for some rows only: seen once, a few or many times, or a class if the clone is expanded.

NA,TRBV9,NA,TRBJ2-1,TGTGCCAGCAGCGTCAACCCAGGGCCCGGAATCTACAATGAGCAGTTCTTC,CASSVNPGPGIYNEQFF
TRBD2,TRBV9,NA,TRBJ2-7,TGTGCCAGCAGCTCCCCGGCGGGAGGACCCTACGAGCAGTACTTC,CASSSPAGGPYEQYF
TRBD1,TRBV28,NA,TRBJ1-1,TGTGCCAGCAGTTTATTAGTAGGGGACAGGGGGTTTACTGAAGCTTTCTTT,CASSLLVGDRGFTEAFF
TRBD2,TRBV5-1,NA,TRBJ2-7,TGCGCCAGCAGCTTTACTAGCGGGGAGATCTCATCCTACGAGCAGTACTTC,CASSFTSGEISSYEQYF
NA,TRBV9,NA,TRBJ1-1,TGTGCCAGCAGCGTAAGTCCCTCGGGTGAAGCTTTCTTT,CASSVSPSGEAFF
TRBD1,TRBV28,once,TRBJ1-2,TGTGCCAGCATCATGGGTGGGACAGTGAGCTATGGCTACACCTTC,CASIMGGTVSYGYTF
NA,TRBV25-1,NA,TRBJ2-1,TGTGCCAGCAGTACTCCGCGAGAGCAGTTCTTC,CASSTPREQFF
NA,TRBV6-5,NA,TRBJ2-6,TGTGCCAGCAGCTCCGGGTTTCGAGCCAACGTCCTGACTTTC,CASSSGFRANVLTF
NA,TRBV14,NA,TRBJ1-1,TGTGCCAGCAGCCTCAGGGCGGTAAGGGGCGGTGAAGCTTTCTTT,CASSLRAVRGGEAFF
TRBD2,TRBV6-5,once,TRBJ2-1,TGTGCCAGCAGCTCACGGGAGGACCAGGACAATGAGCAGTTCTTC,CASSSREDQDNEQFF
TRBD2,TRBV7-2,once,TRBJ2-3,TGTGCCAGCAGCGCGGAGACTAGCGGGTCGTCGCAGTATTTT,CASSAETSGSSQYF
NA,TRBV4-2,NA,TRBJ2-3,TGTGCCAGCAGCCAAAGCGATAATGATCTCACAGATACGCAGTATTTT,CASSQSDNDLTDTQYF
NA,TRBV29-1,NA,TRBJ1-2,TGCAGCGTTGAAGATCCCACCACCCGACTCGGCTACACCTTC,CSVEDPTTRLGYTF
NA,TRBV19,NA,TRBJ1-5,TGTGCCAGTACCGCAGACGGACACTCTAATCAGCCCCAGCATTTT,CASTADGHSNQPQHF
TRBD2,TRBV7-2,NA,TRBJ2-3,TGTGCCAGCAGCTCCCGGACTAGCGGGATGGGCACAGATACGCAGTATTTT,CASSSRTSGMGTDTQYF
NA,TRBV7-2,NA,TRBJ2-7,TGTGCCAGCAGCCCTGGGCCACGCGACTACGAGCAGTACTTC,CASSPGPRDYEQYF
NA,TRBV6-5,NA,TRBJ1-1,TGTGCCAGCAAAACTGGGGGGGACGCGGACACTGAAGCTTTCTTT,CASKTGGDADTEAFF
TRBD2,TRBV11-3,NA,TRBJ2-3,TGTGCCAGCAGCCCGGGACTAGCGGGGCAAGATACGCAGTATTTT,CASSPGLAGQDTQYF
TRBD2,TRBV5-4,NA,TRBJ2-3,TGTGCCAGCAGCTTTGGGACTAGCGGCTGGGGGGATACGCAGTATTTT,CASSFGTSGWGDTQYF
NA,TRBV19,NA,TRBJ1-2,TGTGCCAGTAGTATGAACAAAGCTAACTATGGCTACACCTTC,CASSMNKANYGYTF
NA,TRBV5-1,NA,TRBJ2-3,TGCGCCAGCAGCTTAGCTAGCTTCGCAGATACGCAGTATTTT,CASSLASFADTQYF
NA,TRBV6-1,NA,TRBJ1-1,TGTGCCAGCAGTCGGGTTTGGAACACTGAAGCTTTCTTT,CASSRVWNTEAFF
TRBD2,TRBV11-1,NA,TRBJ2-3,TGTGCCAGCGCTCGGAGATCCCAAAGCGGGAGGGCCGGTGATACGCAGTATTTT,CASARRSQSGRAGDTQYF
NA,TRBV9,NA,TRBJ1-2,TGTGCCAGCAGGGGAGCTAACTATGGCTACACCTTC,CASRGANYGYTF
NA,TRBV12-1,NA,TRBJ2-6,TGTGCCAGCAGCCCACAAGACAGGCTCCACCTCTCTGGGGCCAACGTCCTGACTTTC,CASSPQDRLHLSGANVLTF
NA,TRBV6-6,NA,TRBJ1-1,TGTGCCAGCAGTTACCGCATGGCGGGATCTCGGACTGAAGCTTTCTTT,CASSYRMAGSRTEAFF
TRBD2,TRBV6-1,NA,TRBJ2-5,TGTGCCAGCAGTGAAGCGGGGGTACTAGCGGGAGGAGAGACCCAGTACTTC,CASSEAGVLAGGETQYF
NA,TRBV27,NA,TRBJ2-3,TGTGCCAGCAGTTCTCGGGGAGTTTTGTTCACAGATACGCAGTATTTT,CASSSRGVLFTDTQYF
TRBD1,TRBV11-3,NA,TRBJ2-1,TGTGCCAGCAGCTTAGCAGGGGGCTCCTACAATGAGCAGTTCTTC,CASSLAGGSYNEQFF
NA,TRBV6-5,NA,TRBJ2-7,TGTGCCAGCAGACCCCCGGGGTCCTACGAGCAGTACTTC,CASRPPGSYEQYF
TRBD1,TRBV23-1,NA,TRBJ1-1,TGCGCCAGCAGTCATGGGACAGGGATAATAGGGGGGGCTTTCTTT,CASSHGTGIIGGAFF
TRBD2,TRBV11-3,NA,TRBJ2-3,TGTGCCAGCAGCTCCGGCGGGGGGGGGCGCACAGATACGCAGTATTTT,CASSSGGGGRTDTQYF
NA,TRBV19,NA,TRBJ2-5,TGTGCCAGTAGTATCACAAGGGGCACCCAGTACTTC,CASSITRGTQYF
NA,TRBV19,NA,TRBJ1-1,TGTGCCAGTAGTATAAGACCACAGGGCACTGAAGCTTTCTTT,CASSIRPQGTEAFF
TRBD2,TRBV4-2,NA,TRBJ2-3,TGTGCCAGCAGCCAGAGGCTAGCGGGGGGCGGAGATACGCAGTATTTT,CASSQRLAGGGDTQYF
NA,TRBV6-5,NA,TRBJ1-5,TGTGCCAGCAGTTACTCCGGGGTCCAGCCCCAGCATTTT,CASSYSGVQPQHF
TRBD1,TRBV19,NA,TRBJ2-7,TGTGCCAGTAGTATGGGACAGGGGTCACCCTACGAGCAGTACTTC,CASSMGQGSPYEQYF
NA,TRBV21-1,NA,TRBJ2-1,TGTGCCAGCAGGACATGTGAGCAGTTCTTC,CASRTCEQFF
TRBD2,TRBV27,once,TRBJ2-7,TGTGCCAGCAGTTTATCGAGAATTAGCGGGCGTTCCTACGAGCAGTACTTC,CASSLSRISGRSYEQYF
TRBD1,TRBV2,NA,TRBJ1-5,TGTGCCAGCACTCCCGACAGGGATCAGCCCCAGCATTTT,CASTPDRDQPQHF
TRBD2,TRBV27,NA,TRBJ2-1,TGTGCCAGCAGTTTAAGATTGGGGCGGGAGGGCCTCCGGGTAAATGAGCAGTTCTTC,CASSLRLGREGLRVNEQFF